This TCR beta chain is from a study of pediatric ulcerative colitis. Produced via immunoSEQ multiplex PCR; TCRdb's table is partial and in-frame only. The repertoire has about 64,000 clones, 77% of them found once; the top ten carry around 5%. This clone was recorded a few times. Its antigen is currently unknown. Germline lookup yields CDR1 SNHLY and CDR2 FYNNEI. V was pared by 6 bases and J by 5 bases, with 10 bases between. The CDR3 runs to 12 residues. Study conclusions and caveats: Acute severe colitis showed lower rectal diversity from clonal expansions. Repertoires came from total lymphocyte DNA, not specific subsets.

Colonoscopy and blood draw happened at the same time. Sequencing used blood. The V gene is TRBV2, the J gene TRBJ2-5; the D call may be TRBD1 or TRBD2 (5 bases each). This receptor was obtained from a boy aged 10-17 years with moderate ulcerative colitis. The CDR3 nucleotides read TGTGCCAGCAGGGCCGGGGCGGAGACCCAGTACTTC. It is translated as CASRAGAETQYF.